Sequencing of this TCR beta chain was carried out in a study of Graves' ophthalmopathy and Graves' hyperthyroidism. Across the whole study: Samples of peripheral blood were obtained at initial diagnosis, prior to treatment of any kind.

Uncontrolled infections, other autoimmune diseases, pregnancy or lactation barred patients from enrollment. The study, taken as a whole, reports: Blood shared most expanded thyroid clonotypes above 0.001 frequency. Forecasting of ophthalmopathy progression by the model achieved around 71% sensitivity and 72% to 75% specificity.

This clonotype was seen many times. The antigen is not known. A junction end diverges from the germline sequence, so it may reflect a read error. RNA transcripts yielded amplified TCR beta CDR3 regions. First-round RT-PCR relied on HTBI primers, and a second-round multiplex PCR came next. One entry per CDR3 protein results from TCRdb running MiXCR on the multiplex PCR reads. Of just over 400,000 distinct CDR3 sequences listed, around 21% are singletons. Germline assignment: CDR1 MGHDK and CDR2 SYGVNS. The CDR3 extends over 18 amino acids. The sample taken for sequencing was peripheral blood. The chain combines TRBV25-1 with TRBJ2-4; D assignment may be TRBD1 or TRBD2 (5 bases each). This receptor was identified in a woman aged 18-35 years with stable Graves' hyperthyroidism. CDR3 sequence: CASSELGPGVEAKNIKYF. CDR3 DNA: TGTGCCAGCAGTGAACTGGGACCGGGTGTGGAAGCCAAAAACATTAAGTACTTC.